Detailed here is one T cell receptor (beta chain). This clone was seen only a few times. Which antigen it targets is not known. There are no base qualities to consult, and no much larger clone falls within one base. The High Capacity cDNA Reverse Transcription Kit was used to reverse transcribe all of the isolated RNA, meaning that expressed TCRB transcripts were what got sequenced. Naive, central memory and regulatory T cell samples underwent deep immunoSEQ sequencing, averaging about 3.57 million total reads per sample. After sorted cells were lysed in RLT buffer, RNA was extracted with DNase-treated RNeasy Micro or Mini kits, with the choice depending on cell number. To prevent cross-contamination, every cell subset was processed on its own, while patient and healthy donor samples were processed together. Using the immunoSEQ multiplex PCR, TCRB sequences were amplified from cDNA into 87-bp fragments spanning the CDR3 region. Amplicons were sequenced on the Illumina HiSeq platform. The original pipeline was this. Synthetic template baselines were used to correct PCR bias computationally, reads within Hamming distance 2 were collapsed, and singletons that could not be merged were discarded. Reads were aligned against IMGT to assign V, D and J genes, CDR3 length and insertions or deletions at six rearrangement sites. Within each subset, clonotype counts were normalized to the number of sorted cells before true diversity and Gini coefficients were calculated with the tcR R package. The overlap coefficient, calculated on TCRB nucleotide sequences, was used to measure repertoire sharing. Out-of-frame TCRB sequences from naive cells were analyzed as a proxy for the pre-selection repertoire. The table comes from immuneACCESS by way of TCRdb, which keeps in-frame sequences with V and J called. Part of the clones is missing from these tables; in studies checked, under half for an unresolved V gene and the rest for unknown reasons. V, J and clone size are taken as reported in that table, and D and trimming were inferred from the DNA itself. Here the sample has some 660,000 clones; about 14% occur a single time. The ten largest clones represent 0.035% to 0.04% of the sample.

The data were obtained in a study of beta chain features in type 1 diabetes listed by TCRdb under 2018. Turning to the overall study: Patients and healthy donors did not differ in mean age, gender distribution, total cell number or subset yield. A total of some 110 million sorted cells were examined across all samples, and a strong correlation was observed between cell number per subset and RNA yield. Naive and central memory subsets were obtained from all 30 or so donors, but regulatory and stem cell-like memory subsets were isolated from only 8 patients and roughly eight healthy donors. The study compared the TCRB repertoires of sorted circulating CD4+ T cell subsets in recently diagnosed type 1 diabetes patients with those in matched healthy donors.

General study outcomes and caveats: Because small numbers of individuals were included in the HLA sub-analyses, any influence of HLA type on TCRB rearrangement was left unresolved. Fewer insertions and more nucleotide deletions at VDJ recombination sites were observed in patients with type 1 diabetes, implying thymic rearrangement abnormalities. PCR may preferentially amplify shorter templates, but because patient and control samples were amplified and corrected together, any resulting skew would affect both groups equally. In all four CD4+ subsets, TCRB CDR3 length was moderately but significantly shorter in type 1 diabetes patients. Naive, central memory and regulatory TCRB repertoires appeared more similar among patients than among healthy donors. Because cDNA was sequenced instead of genomic DNA, activated cells with high expression could be over-represented, although the groups did not differ in activation or CD3 levels.

The V end loses 1 base and the J end loses 2 bases, and a stretch of 9 bases separates them. The CDR3 runs 15 amino acids, cysteine and phenylalanine included. Solely the CDR3 DNA is kept, with 45 bases framed from the first base. Based on the germline V gene, the CDR1 and CDR2 sequences are SGHTA and FQGNSA. A single peripheral blood draw of about 116 mL on average was collected from each donor into heparinised tubes. Naive, central memory, regulatory and stem cell-like memory CD4+ T cells were sorted on a BD FACSAria II using a panel including CD45RO, CCR7, CD25, CD127, CD95 and CD27. Purity was above 95% for every sorted population. PBMCs were isolated right away by Lymphoprep density gradient centrifugation and were stained directly, without culture. Samples were stained and sorted in pairs, with one healthy donor and one patient per experiment, so that batch effects were minimized.

The sequenced material came from naive CD4+ T cells from blood. This specimen's cell subset or site label, per the study, means: true naive CD4+ T cells. The source is a man between 18 and 35 years old with type 1 diabetes. The rearranged segments are TRBV7-2 and TRBJ2-1, with an unclear D gene assignment. CDR3 region: CASSLVQAPYNEQFF. The sequenced DNA: TGTGCCAGCAGCTTAGTGCAAGCGCCCTACAATGAGCAGTTCTTC. With the rest looked up from the reference TRBV7-2 and TRBJ2-1 genes rather than sequenced, the full variable domain is GAGVSQSPSNKVTEKGKDVELRCDPISGHTALYWYRQSLGQGLEFLIYFQGNSAPDKSGLPSDRFSAERTGGSVSTLTIQRTQQEDSAVYLCASSLVQAPYNEQFFGPGTRLTVL.